This is a list of T cell receptor beta chains from one sample in a study of control samples from healthy donors and cancer patients. Generated by immunoSEQ multiplex PCR, the TCRdb table keeps only in-frame clones and is missing some. The sample shows roughly 120,000 clones, about 89% of them seen only once. The sequencing sample was made of blood. The source of these receptors is a woman between 50 and 59 years old in good health. Both conserved end residues are part of each CDR3. D genes are given only for firm matches. Clone size, where shown, is once, few, many, or a class for clones that have expanded.

CDR3	DNA	V	J	size	D
CASSLSPLGTEQYF	TGTGCCAGCAGCTTGTCCCCCCTGGGGACCGAGCAGTACTTC	TRBV5-4	TRBJ2-7	few	-
CASSQPGGRYGYTF	TGCGCCAGCAGCCAACCTGGGGGGCGGTATGGCTACACCTTC	TRBV4-3	TRBJ1-2	-	-
CASSPNAVGGKGSPLHF	TGTGCCAGCAGCCCTAATGCCGTGGGGGGGAAAGGATCACCCCTCCACTTT	TRBV11-2	TRBJ1-6	-	-
CASSPRWGGITEAFF	TGTGCCAGCAGCCCCCGGTGGGGGGGCATCACTGAAGCTTTCTTT	TRBV7-8	TRBJ1-1	once	-
CAWRPTPAGVTYEQYF	TGTGCCTGGAGGCCAACCCCGGCAGGGGTTACCTACGAGCAGTACTTC	TRBV30	TRBJ2-7	-	-
CATSQDGLNEQFF	TGTGCCACCAGCCAGGACGGTCTCAATGAGCAGTTCTTC	TRBV24-1	TRBJ2-1	-	-
CASRMRGVAGTRVEQFF	TGTGCCAGCAGGATGAGAGGGGTAGCGGGAACCCGAGTCGAGCAGTTCTTC	TRBV5-6	TRBJ2-1	-	TRBD2
CAFRQGNQPQHF	TGTGCCTTCAGACAGGGTAATCAGCCCCAGCATTTT	TRBV30	TRBJ1-5	-	TRBD1
CAISEMGGELFF	TGTGCCATCAGTGAGATGGGCGGGGAGCTGTTTTTT	TRBV10-3	TRBJ2-2	-	-
CASSLMGMNTEAFF	TGTGCCAGCAGCCTGATGGGTATGAACACTGAAGCTTTCTTT	TRBV14	TRBJ1-1	-	-
CASSIRETQYF	TGTGCCAGTAGTATCCGAGAGACCCAGTACTTC	TRBV19	TRBJ2-5	-	-
CASSLRGGVTDTQYF	TGTGCCAGCAGCCTACGGGGGGGGGTCACAGATACGCAGTATTTT	TRBV7-8	TRBJ2-3	-	TRBD2
CASSLDGANYGYTF	TGCGCCAGCAGCTTGGACGGAGCTAACTATGGCTACACCTTC	TRBV5-1	TRBJ1-2	-	-
CASSAGLAGVWEQFF	TGTGCCAGCAGCGCGGGACTAGCGGGAGTATGGGAGCAGTTCTTC	TRBV7-9	TRBJ2-1	-	TRBD2
CASSPGTANYGYTF	TGTGCCAGCTCTCCCGGGACAGCAAACTATGGCTACACCTTC	TRBV6-5	TRBJ1-2	-	TRBD1
CASSLGPGGSSGNTIYF	TGTGCCAGCAGCTTAGGACCAGGGGGCTCCTCTGGAAACACCATATATTTT	TRBV13	TRBJ1-3	-	TRBD1
CASSLRQHYEQYF	TGTGCCAGCAGCTTACGGCAGCACTACGAGCAGTACTTC	TRBV7-7	TRBJ2-7	-	-
CSTRQGNYAEAFF	TGCAGCACCCGACAGGGTAATTATGCTGAAGCTTTCTTT	TRBV29-1	TRBJ1-1	-	TRBD1
CASRDERMNTGELFF	TGTGCCAGCAGGGACGAACGGATGAACACCGGGGAGCTGTTTTTT	TRBV5-4	TRBJ2-2	-	-
CAWTSPGTGSNEQFF	TGTGCCTGGACCAGTCCCGGGACAGGGTCCAATGAGCAGTTCTTC	TRBV30	TRBJ2-1	-	TRBD1
CASSLGIAGANQPQHF	TGTGCCAGCAGCTTGGGAATAGCAGGCGCTAATCAGCCCCAGCATTTT	TRBV5-6	TRBJ1-5	-	-
CASTQSTLSGYEQYF	TGTGCCAGCACCCAATCGACACTATCGGGCTACGAGCAGTACTTC	TRBV7-9	TRBJ2-7	-	-
CASSVARYMNTEAFF	TGTGCCAGCAGCGTAGCCCGCTACATGAACACTGAAGCTTTCTTT	TRBV9	TRBJ1-1	-	-
CASSLPGKDYEQYF	TGTGCCAGCAGCTTGCCGGGGAAGGACTACGAGCAGTACTTC	TRBV5-6	TRBJ2-7	-	-
CASSRDRARHTGELFF	TGTGCCAGCAGCCGGGACAGGGCGAGACATACCGGGGAGCTGTTTTTT	TRBV7-9	TRBJ2-2	-	TRBD1
CASSGSTVDYGYTF	TGTGCCAGCAGTGGTAGTACGGTAGACTATGGCTACACCTTC	TRBV27	TRBJ1-2	-	-
CASSATSGGPTDTQYF	TGTGCCAGCAGCGCGACTAGCGGGGGTCCCACAGATACGCAGTATTTT	TRBV9	TRBJ2-3	-	TRBD2